The rows below give T cell receptor beta chains drawn from one sample of a study of T cells after yellow fever vaccination. TCRdb re-called the 5' RACE reads with MiXCR, one entry per CDR3 protein. The sample has 620,000 or so distinct CDR3 sequences, 10% to 15% seen once; the top ten hold around 14%. This specimen consisted of PBMCs, obtained on the day of the yellow fever booster vaccination. These receptors were collected from a man aged 25-40 years who received the YFV17D yellow fever vaccine. CDR3s include the opening cysteine and the closing phenylalanine or tryptophan. The D gene is left open where the match is weak. Clone size is given for some rows only: seen once, a few or many times, or a class if the clone is expanded.

j_call | v_call | clone_size | d_call | cdr3_aa | cdr3_nt
TRBJ2-3 | TRBV12-3/TRBV12-4 | few | NA | CASSLGHLTDTQYF | TGTGCCAGCAGTTTGGGGCACCTCACAGATACGCAGTATTTT
TRBJ1-6 | TRBV19 | NA | TRBD1 | CASRGRTGMDSPLHF | TGTGCCAGTAGGGGCCGGACAGGGATGGATTCACCCCTCCACTTT
TRBJ2-7 | TRBV11-2 | few | NA | CASSLVVLYEQYF | TGTGCCAGCAGCTTGGTAGTTCTATACGAGCAGTACTTC
TRBJ2-7 | TRBV7-8 | NA | NA | CASSPSQGSEQYF | TGTGCCAGCAGCCCCTCACAGGGCTCGGAGCAGTACTTC
TRBJ2-5 | TRBV20-1 | NA | NA | CSANLKETQYF | TGCAGTGCTAACCTAAAAGAGACCCAGTACTTC
TRBJ2-7 | TRBV18 | NA | TRBD1 | CASSLTGTVTQEQYF | TGTGCCAGCTCACTAACCGGGACAGTGACTCAGGAGCAGTACTTC
TRBJ2-7 | TRBV10-3 | few | TRBD2 | CAISDSGLAGGPLNEQYF | TGTGCCATCAGTGACTCGGGACTAGCGGGAGGCCCTCTCAACGAGCAGTACTTC
TRBJ1-1 | TRBV3-1 | NA | NA | CASRGRDVEAFF | TGTGCCAGCAGGGGCCGGGACGTCGAAGCTTTCTTT
TRBJ2-5 | TRBV19 | NA | TRBD1 | CASSPGQGGRETQYF | TGTGCCAGTAGTCCCGGACAGGGGGGTCGAGAGACCCAGTACTTC
TRBJ2-5 | TRBV2 | NA | NA | CASSDLGTQYF | TGTGCCAGCAGTGATTTGGGGACCCAGTACTTC
TRBJ2-3 | TRBV4-3 | NA | TRBD1 | CASSQDHNRGGGTQYF | TGCGCCAGCAGCCAAGATCATAACAGGGGTGGAGGTACGCAGTATTTT
TRBJ2-5 | TRBV29-1 | NA | TRBD1 | CSVEAWQGVQQYF | TGCAGCGTTGAGGCGTGGCAGGGGGTACAACAGTACTTC
TRBJ2-7 | TRBV7-2 | NA | TRBD2 | CASSLGGTSSEQYF | TGTGCCAGCAGCTTAGGAGGGACTAGCTCCGAGCAGTACTTC
TRBJ2-5 | TRBV5-1 | many | TRBD1 | CASSLWGTVETQYF | TGCGCCAGCAGCTTGTGGGGGACAGTCGAGACCCAGTACTTC
TRBJ2-7 | TRBV6-5 | once | NA | CASLRGREQYF | TGTGCCAGCCTTCGAGGGCGCGAGCAGTACTTC
TRBJ2-7 | TRBV12-3/TRBV12-4 | NA | TRBD2 | CASTHPRLAVTYEQYF | TGTGCCAGCACCCACCCCCGACTAGCGGTCACCTACGAGCAGTACTTC
TRBJ1-4 | TRBV11-2 | few | NA | CASSLDVGYEKLFF | TGTGCCAGCAGCTTAGACGTGGGTTACGAAAAACTGTTTTTT
TRBJ2-1 | TRBV7-2 | NA | NA | CASSHRVGRRGEQFF | TGTGCCAGCAGTCACAGGGTTGGCCGGCGGGGTGAGCAGTTCTTC
TRBJ2-3 | TRBV19 | NA | TRBD1 | CATRDRGTDTQYF | TGTGCCACGCGGGACAGGGGCACAGATACGCAGTATTTT
TRBJ2-7 | TRBV20-1 | many | TRBD2 | CSARTSGLSVPYEQYF | TGCAGTGCTCGGACTAGCGGGCTGTCGGTTCCCTACGAGCAGTACTTC
TRBJ2-7 | TRBV12-3/TRBV12-4 | NA | NA | CASTRADTYEQYF | TGTGCCAGCACCCGAGCGGATACCTACGAGCAGTACTTC
TRBJ1-2 | TRBV20-1 | few | TRBD1 | CSARRGTGLNYGYTF | TGCAGTGCTAGACGAGGGACAGGGCTAAACTATGGCTACACCTTC
TRBJ2-7 | TRBV7-9 | few | TRBD2 | CATTRASGPYEQYF | TGTGCCACCACCCGGGCTAGCGGCCCCTACGAGCAGTACTTC
TRBJ1-1 | TRBV20-1 | few | TRBD1 | CSAPTGKGNTEAFF | TGCAGTGCTCCGACAGGGAAGGGGAACACTGAAGCTTTCTTT
TRBJ2-7 | TRBV14 | few | NA | CASSQGGLRGGPLYEQYF | TGTGCCAGCAGCCAAGGCGGGTTGCGCGGCGGACCCCTTTACGAGCAGTACTTC
TRBJ2-6 | TRBV28 | NA | TRBD1 | CASSTGGAGANVLTF | TGTGCCAGCAGTACAGGGGGCGCTGGGGCCAACGTCCTGACTTTC
TRBJ2-7 | TRBV3-1 | few | NA | CASSPGTYNSEQYF | TGTGCCAGCAGCCCGGGGACTTACAACTCCGAGCAGTACTTC
TRBJ2-5 | TRBV7-2 | few | NA | CASSLEARGTQYF | TGTGCCAGCAGCTTAGAGGCCAGGGGGACCCAGTACTTC
TRBJ1-6 | TRBV5-1 | NA | NA | CASSPDTSSPLHF | TGCGCCAGCAGCCCGGACACCAGTTCACCCCTCCACTTT
TRBJ2-1 | TRBV24-1 | NA | NA | CAASRPNRGGFKNEQFF | TGTGCCGCCTCACGGCCGAACAGGGGAGGTTTCAAGAATGAGCAGTTCTTC
TRBJ2-3 | TRBV5-6 | few | NA | CASSLVGLGTDTQYF | TGTGCCAGCAGCTTGGTAGGACTTGGCACAGATACGCAGTATTTT
TRBJ2-5 | TRBV24-1 | NA | NA | CATSFGQVGETQYF | TGTGCCACCTCCTTTGGTCAGGTGGGAGAGACCCAGTACTTC
TRBJ2-3 | TRBV12-3/TRBV12-4 | NA | NA | CAISSTPGGRYF | TGTGCCATCAGTTCAACCCCCGGGGGCCGGTATTTT
TRBJ1-1 | TRBV15 | few | NA | CATAESGSPEAFF | TGTGCCACCGCCGAGAGTGGCAGCCCTGAAGCTTTCTTT
TRBJ2-5 | TRBV7-9 | NA | NA | CASSRTLLESQETQYF | TGTGCCAGCAGCCGAACTTTATTAGAATCACAAGAGACCCAGTACTTC
TRBJ2-7 | TRBV7-2 | few | NA | CASTLARSAEFPYEQYF | TGTGCCAGCACTCTAGCACGATCGGCGGAGTTCCCCTACGAGCAGTACTTC
TRBJ2-5 | TRBV20-1 | NA | NA | CSATRGRAQYF | TGCAGTGCTACCAGGGGCAGAGCCCAGTACTTC
TRBJ2-1 | TRBV10-3 | NA | NA | CAISDTRSYNEQFF | TGTGCCATCAGTGACACCAGAAGCTACAATGAGCAGTTCTTC
TRBJ2-1 | TRBV19 | few | NA | CASTPSTLASYNEQFF | TGTGCCAGTACCCCGTCGACTTTAGCCTCCTACAATGAGCAGTTCTTC
TRBJ2-7 | TRBV7-9 | few | TRBD1 | CASSPPGQGATQYF | TGTGCCAGCAGTCCCCCGGGACAGGGGGCGACACAGTACTTC
TRBJ1-1 | TRBV20-1 | few | TRBD1 | CSARAGQGYSEAFF | TGCAGTGCTAGAGCTGGACAGGGTTACAGTGAAGCTTTCTTT
TRBJ2-5 | TRBV7-3 | many | NA | CASSPHGEETQYF | TGTGCCAGCAGCCCCCACGGGGAAGAGACCCAGTACTTC
TRBJ2-7 | TRBV4-3 | few | NA | CASSQDGRMYEQYF | TGCGCCAGCAGCCAAGATGGGCGGATGTACGAGCAGTACTTC
TRBJ2-3 | TRBV4-3 | few | TRBD1 | CASSHHRGPTDTQYF | TGCGCCAGCAGCCACCACAGGGGGCCCACAGATACGCAGTATTTT
TRBJ2-1 | TRBV9 | many | TRBD2 | CASSGTSGSYNEQFF | TGTGCCAGCAGCGGGACTAGCGGGAGTTACAATGAGCAGTTCTTC
TRBJ2-1 | TRBV7-3 | NA | NA | CASSLYDGGRHNEQFF | TGTGCCAGCAGCTTATATGATGGGGGACGGCACAATGAGCAGTTCTTC
TRBJ1-2 | TRBV27 | few | NA | CASRPGASGYGYTF | TGTGCCAGCCGTCCGGGGGCCTCGGGCTATGGCTACACCTTC
TRBJ2-2 | TRBV12-3/TRBV12-4 | NA | NA | CASKFSGELFF | TGTGCCAGCAAGTTCAGCGGGGAGCTGTTTTTT
TRBJ1-1 | TRBV9 | NA | TRBD1 | CASSVDTGERTEAFF | TGTGCCAGCAGCGTAGACACAGGGGAACGCACTGAAGCTTTCTTT
TRBJ2-7 | TRBV4-3 | NA | TRBD2 | CASSQDHLAGAEQYF | TGCGCCAGCAGCCAAGATCACCTAGCGGGGGCCGAGCAGTACTTC
TRBJ2-1 | TRBV29-1 | NA | NA | CSAKPAGGYNEQFF | TGCAGCGCTAAACCTGCCGGGGGATACAATGAGCAGTTCTTC
TRBJ2-7 | TRBV6-1 | many | TRBD2 | CASGLAGGPYEQYF | TGTGCCAGCGGGTTAGCGGGAGGCCCCTACGAGCAGTACTTC
TRBJ1-1 | TRBV12-3/TRBV12-4 | few | NA | CASHRGTEAFF | TGTGCCAGCCACCGGGGCACTGAAGCTTTCTTT
TRBJ1-1 | TRBV18 | few | NA | CASTLGIGGTVNTEAFF | TGTGCCAGCACCCTGGGAATTGGGGGCACGGTGAACACTGAAGCTTTCTTT
TRBJ2-3 | TRBV20-1 | many | NA | CSAIREKDTQYF | TGCAGTGCGATCCGGGAGAAAGATACGCAGTATTTT
TRBJ2-2 | TRBV7-9 | few | NA | CASSKAAASTGELFF | TGTGCCAGCAGCAAAGCCGCGGCTAGCACCGGGGAGCTGTTTTTT
TRBJ2-5 | TRBV9 | many | NA | CASSVDLGETQYF | TGTGCCAGCAGCGTTGACTTAGGAGAGACCCAGTACTTC